What follows are 4 T cell receptor beta chains derived from one specimen sequenced in a study of radiotherapy plus CTLA-4 blockade in lung cancer. The table came from immunoSEQ multiplex PCR; TCRdb's copy has only in-frame clones and leaves some out. The data show approximately 44,000 clones, with 70% to 80% seen just once and roughly 8% held by the top ten. The material was peripheral blood, obtained from a patient treated with radiotherapy plus ipilimumab. These receptors all come from a human donor with non-small cell lung cancer who had stable disease on radiotherapy plus ipilimumab.

The V call is TRBV5-5, the J call TRBJ2-7; 8 bases align to TRBD1. This CDR3 is 14 amino acids long. Trimming took 1 base from V and 2 from J; bases not matched to a gene: 2. In germline, CDR1 is SGHKS, CDR2 YYEKEE (reference sequence). CDR3 DNA: TGTGCCAGCAGCTTGAACAGGGGGACCTACGAGCAGTACGTC. Its protein product is CASSLNRGTYEQYV.

CDR3 residues: CASSLVGRANEQFF. CDR3 DNA: TGTGCCAGCAGCTTGGTGGGCAGGGCCAATGAGCAGTTCTTC. This rearrangement joins TRBV5-5 to TRBJ2-1; a weak D match, TRBD1 (5 bases). V was cut by 0 bases and J by 6 bases, with 10 bases left in between. The CDR3 spans 14 residues. CDR1 SGHKS and CDR2 YYEKEE come from the germline V gene (reference sequence).

The chain links TRBV7-9 to TRBJ2-5, with a weak D call TRBD2 (5 bases). The V gene lost 4 bases and the J gene lost 5 bases, with 14 bases spanning the gap. The V gene's germline CDR1 is SEHNR and CDR2 FQNEAQ (reference sequence). CDR3 length: 14 residues. The CDR3, as DNA: TGTGCCAGCAGCTCCCGGGATCAGGTGGAGACCCAGTACTTC. Translated: CASSSRDQVETQYF.

The V call is TRBV7-2, the J call TRBJ2-1; no definite D call. The CDR3 has 13 residues. Germline CDR1 is SGHTA and CDR2 is FQGNSA. Trimming took off 2 bases at V and 7 bases at J, with 9 bases between the two ends. The CDR3 region has the DNA TGTGCCAGCAGCTTACTAGTCTCGAATGAGCAGTTCTTC. It encodes CASSLLVSNEQFF.